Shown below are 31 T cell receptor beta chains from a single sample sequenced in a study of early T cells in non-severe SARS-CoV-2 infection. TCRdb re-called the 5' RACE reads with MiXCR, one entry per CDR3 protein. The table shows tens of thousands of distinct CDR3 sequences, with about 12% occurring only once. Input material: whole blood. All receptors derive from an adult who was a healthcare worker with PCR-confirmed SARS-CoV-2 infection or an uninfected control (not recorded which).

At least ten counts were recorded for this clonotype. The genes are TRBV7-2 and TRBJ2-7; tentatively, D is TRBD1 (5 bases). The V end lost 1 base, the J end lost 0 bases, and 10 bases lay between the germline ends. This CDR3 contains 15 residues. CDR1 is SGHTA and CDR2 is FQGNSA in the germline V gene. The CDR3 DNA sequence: TGTGCCAGCAGCTTAGATCGAGACAGCTCCTACGAGCAGTACTTC. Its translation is CASSLDRDSSYEQYF.

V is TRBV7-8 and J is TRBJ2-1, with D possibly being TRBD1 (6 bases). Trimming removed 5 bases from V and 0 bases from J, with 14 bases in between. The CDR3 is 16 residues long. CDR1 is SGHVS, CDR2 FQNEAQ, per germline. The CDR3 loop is CASSPRRQASYNEQFF. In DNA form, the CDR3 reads TGTGCCAGCAGCCCAAGACGACAGGCCTCCTACAATGAGCAGTTCTTC.

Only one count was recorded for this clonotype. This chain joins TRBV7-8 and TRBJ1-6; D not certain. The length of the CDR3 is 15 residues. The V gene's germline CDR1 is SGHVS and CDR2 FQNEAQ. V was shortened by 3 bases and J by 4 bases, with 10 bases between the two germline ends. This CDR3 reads CASSFVGSYNSPLHF. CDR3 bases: TGTGCCAGCAGCTTTGTGGGGAGTTATAATTCACCCCTCCACTTT.

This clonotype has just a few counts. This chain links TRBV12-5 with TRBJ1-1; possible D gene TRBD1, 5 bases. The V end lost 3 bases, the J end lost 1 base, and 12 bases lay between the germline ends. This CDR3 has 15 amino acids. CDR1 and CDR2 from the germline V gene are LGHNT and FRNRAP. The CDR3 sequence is CASGLYTGGNTEAFF. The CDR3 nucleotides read TGTGCTAGTGGTTTATACACAGGAGGGAACACTGAAGCTTTCTTT.

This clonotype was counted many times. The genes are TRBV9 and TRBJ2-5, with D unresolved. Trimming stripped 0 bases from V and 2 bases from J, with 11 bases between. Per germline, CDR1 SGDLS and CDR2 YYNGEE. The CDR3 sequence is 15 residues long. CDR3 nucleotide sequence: TGTGCCAGCAGCGTAGACCCCTCCCCTCAAGAGACCCAGTACTTC. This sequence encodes CASSVDPSPQETQYF.

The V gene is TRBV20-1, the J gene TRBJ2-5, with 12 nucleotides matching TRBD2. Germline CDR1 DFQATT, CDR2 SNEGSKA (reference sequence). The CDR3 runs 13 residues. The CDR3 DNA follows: TGCAGACCTAGCGGGAGGGCCACGGAGACCCAGTACTTC. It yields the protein CRPSGRATETQYF.

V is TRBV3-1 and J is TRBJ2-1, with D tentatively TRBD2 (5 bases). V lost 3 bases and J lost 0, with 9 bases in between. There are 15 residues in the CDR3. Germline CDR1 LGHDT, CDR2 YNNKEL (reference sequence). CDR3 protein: CASSHVGSSYNEQFF. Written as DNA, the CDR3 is TGTGCCAGCAGCCATGTGGGGAGCTCCTACAATGAGCAGTTCTTC.

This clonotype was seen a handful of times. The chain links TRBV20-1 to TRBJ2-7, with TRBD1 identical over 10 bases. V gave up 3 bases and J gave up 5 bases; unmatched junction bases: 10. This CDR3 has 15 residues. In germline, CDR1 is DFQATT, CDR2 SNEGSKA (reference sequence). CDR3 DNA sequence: TGCAGTGCTAGGAGAGGGGGACAGGGGCTACACGAGCAGTACTTC. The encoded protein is CSARRGGQGLHEQYF.

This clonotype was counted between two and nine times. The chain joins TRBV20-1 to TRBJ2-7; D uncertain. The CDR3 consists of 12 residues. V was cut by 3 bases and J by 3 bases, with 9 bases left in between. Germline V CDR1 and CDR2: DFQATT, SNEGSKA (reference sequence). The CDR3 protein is CSASGPNYEQYF. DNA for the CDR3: TGCAGTGCTAGCGGACCCAACTACGAGCAGTACTTC.

Here the CDR3 reads CASRRRTGNTEAFF. The CDR3 nucleotides are TGTGCCAGCAGACGAAGGACGGGAAACACTGAAGCTTTCTTT. V usage is TRBV6-5 and J usage is TRBJ1-1; D is uncertain. Germline values: CDR1 MNHEY, CDR2 SVGAGI. V lost 6 bases, J lost 2 bases, and 13 bases lay in between. CDR3 length: 14 amino acids.

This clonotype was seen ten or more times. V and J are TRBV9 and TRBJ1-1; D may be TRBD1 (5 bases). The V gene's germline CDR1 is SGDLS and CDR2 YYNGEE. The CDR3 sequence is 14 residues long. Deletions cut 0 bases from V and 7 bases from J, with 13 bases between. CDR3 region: CASSVGRGVNEAFF. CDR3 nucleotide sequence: TGTGCCAGCAGCGTAGGTCGGGGCGTGAATGAAGCTTTCTTT.

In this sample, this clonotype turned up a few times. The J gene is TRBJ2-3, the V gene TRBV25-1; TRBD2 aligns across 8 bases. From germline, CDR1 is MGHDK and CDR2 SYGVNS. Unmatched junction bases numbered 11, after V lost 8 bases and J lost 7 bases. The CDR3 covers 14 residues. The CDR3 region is CASLAAGGRNTQYF. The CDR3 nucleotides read TGTGCCAGCCTCGCGGCGGGAGGTAGGAATACGCAGTATTTT.

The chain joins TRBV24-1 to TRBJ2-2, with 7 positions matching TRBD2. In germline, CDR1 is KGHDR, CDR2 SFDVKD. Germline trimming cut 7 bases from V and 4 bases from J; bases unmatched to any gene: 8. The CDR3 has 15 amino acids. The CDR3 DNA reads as TGTGCCACCAGGAATAGAGCGGGATCCACCGGGGAGCTGTTTTTT. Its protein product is CATRNRAGSTGELFF.

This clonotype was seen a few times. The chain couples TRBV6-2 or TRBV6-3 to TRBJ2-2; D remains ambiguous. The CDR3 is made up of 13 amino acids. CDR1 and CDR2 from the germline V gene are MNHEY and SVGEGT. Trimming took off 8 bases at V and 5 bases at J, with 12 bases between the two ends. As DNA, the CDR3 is TGTGCCAGCCAGTTACTGGGAACCGGGGAGCTGTTTTTT. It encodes CASQLLGTGELFF.

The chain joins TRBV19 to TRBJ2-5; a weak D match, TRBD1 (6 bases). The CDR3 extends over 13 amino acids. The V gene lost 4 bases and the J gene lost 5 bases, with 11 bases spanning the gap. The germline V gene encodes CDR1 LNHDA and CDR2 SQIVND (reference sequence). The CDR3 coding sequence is TGTGCCAGTAGTAGAGGGGGAGCGGAGACCCAGTACTTC. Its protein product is CASSRGGAETQYF.

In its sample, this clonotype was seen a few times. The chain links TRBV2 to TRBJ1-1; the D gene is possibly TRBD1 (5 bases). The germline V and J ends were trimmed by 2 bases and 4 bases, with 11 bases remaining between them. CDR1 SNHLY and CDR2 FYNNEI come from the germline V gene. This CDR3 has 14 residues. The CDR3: CASSEMRDLTEAFF. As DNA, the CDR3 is TGTGCCAGCAGTGAAATGAGGGACCTCACTGAAGCTTTCTTT.

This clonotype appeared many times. CDR3 in amino acids: CASSLSRPSTDTQYF. In DNA, the CDR3 is TGCGCCAGCAGCTTGAGCCGCCCTAGCACAGATACGCAGTATTTT. This sequence joins TRBV5-1 and TRBJ2-3, with D uncertain. The CDR3 covers 15 residues. V shed 1 base and J shed 0 bases, with 9 bases lying between them. Per the germline V gene, CDR1 is SGHRS and CDR2 is YFSETQ. The entire variable domain, with the rest obtained from reference TRBV5-1 and TRBJ2-3, is as follows: KAGVTQTPRYLIKTRGQQVTLSCSPISGHRSVSWYQQTPGQGLQFLFEYFSETQRNKGNFPGRFSGRQFSNSRSEMNVSTLELGDSALYLCASSLSRPSTDTQYFGPGTRLTVL.

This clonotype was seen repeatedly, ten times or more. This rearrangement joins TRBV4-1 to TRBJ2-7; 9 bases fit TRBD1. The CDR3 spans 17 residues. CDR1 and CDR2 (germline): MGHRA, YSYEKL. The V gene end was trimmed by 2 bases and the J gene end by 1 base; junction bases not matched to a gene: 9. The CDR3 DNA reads TGCGCCAGCAGCCAACCGCATCGGACAGGGGCATCCTACGAGCAGTACTTC. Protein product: CASSQPHRTGASYEQYF.

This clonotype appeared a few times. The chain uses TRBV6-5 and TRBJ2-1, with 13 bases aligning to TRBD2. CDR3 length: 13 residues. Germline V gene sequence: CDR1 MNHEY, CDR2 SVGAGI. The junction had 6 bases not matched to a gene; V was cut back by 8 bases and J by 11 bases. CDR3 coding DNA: TGTGCCAGCCGGACTAGCGGGAGCGAGAAGCAGTTCTTC. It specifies CASRTSGSEKQFF.

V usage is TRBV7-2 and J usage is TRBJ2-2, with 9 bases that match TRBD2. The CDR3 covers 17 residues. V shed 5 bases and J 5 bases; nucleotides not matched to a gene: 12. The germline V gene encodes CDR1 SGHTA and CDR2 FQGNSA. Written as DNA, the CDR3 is TGTGCCAGCAGCCCTTTGGCGGGAGGGCCGCGAACCGGGGAGCTGTTTTTT. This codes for CASSPLAGGPRTGELFF.

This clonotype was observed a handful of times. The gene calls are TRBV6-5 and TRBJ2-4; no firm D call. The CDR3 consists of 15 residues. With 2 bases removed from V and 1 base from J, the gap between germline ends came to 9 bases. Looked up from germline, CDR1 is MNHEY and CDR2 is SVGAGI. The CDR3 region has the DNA TGTGCCAGCAGTTACGGCAGGCTCGCCAAAAACATTCAGTACTTC. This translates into CASSYGRLAKNIQYF.

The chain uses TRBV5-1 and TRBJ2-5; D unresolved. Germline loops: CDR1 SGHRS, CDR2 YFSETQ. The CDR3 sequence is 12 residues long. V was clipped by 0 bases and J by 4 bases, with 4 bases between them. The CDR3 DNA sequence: TGCGCCAGCAGCTTGGGTGTAGAGACCCAGTACTTC. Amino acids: CASSLGVETQYF.

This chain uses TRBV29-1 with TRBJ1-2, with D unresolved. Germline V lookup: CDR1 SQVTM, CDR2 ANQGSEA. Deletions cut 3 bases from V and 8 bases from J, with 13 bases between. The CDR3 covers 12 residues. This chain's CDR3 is CSVDLYPEGYTF. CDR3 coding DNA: TGCAGCGTTGATCTTTATCCGGAGGGCTACACCTTC.

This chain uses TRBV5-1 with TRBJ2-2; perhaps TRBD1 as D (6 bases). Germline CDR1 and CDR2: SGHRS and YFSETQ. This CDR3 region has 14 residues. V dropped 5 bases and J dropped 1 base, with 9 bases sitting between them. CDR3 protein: CASREQGNTGELFF. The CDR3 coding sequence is TGCGCCAGCAGGGAACAGGGGAACACCGGGGAGCTGTTTTTT.

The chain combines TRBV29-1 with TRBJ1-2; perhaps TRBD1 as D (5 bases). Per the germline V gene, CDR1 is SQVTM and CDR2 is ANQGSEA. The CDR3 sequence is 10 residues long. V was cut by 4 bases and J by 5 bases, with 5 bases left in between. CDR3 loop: CSVAGYGYTF. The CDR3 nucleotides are TGCAGCGTTGCAGGGTATGGCTACACCTTC.

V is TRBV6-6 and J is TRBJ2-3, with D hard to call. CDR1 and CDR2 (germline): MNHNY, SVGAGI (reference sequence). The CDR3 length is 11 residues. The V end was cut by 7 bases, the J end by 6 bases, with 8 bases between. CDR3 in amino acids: CASTMGDTQYF. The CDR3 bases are TGTGCCAGCACCATGGGGGATACGCAGTATTTT.

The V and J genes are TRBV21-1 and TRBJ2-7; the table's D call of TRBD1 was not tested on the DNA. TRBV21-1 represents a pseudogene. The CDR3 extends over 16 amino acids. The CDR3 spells CASSAGGDRAPYEQYF. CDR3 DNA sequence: TGTGCCAGCAGCGCCGGGGGGGACAGGGCTCCCTACGAGCAGTACTTC.

The CDR3 reads CAISESPGSYGYTF. CDR3 DNA sequence: TGTGCCATCAGTGAGTCCCCGGGCAGCTATGGCTACACCTTC. This sequence joins TRBV10-3 and TRBJ1-2; D is unresolved. V lost 0 bases and J lost 4, with 9 bases in between. The CDR3 covers 14 residues. Germline V gives CDR1 ENHRY, CDR2 SYGVKD.

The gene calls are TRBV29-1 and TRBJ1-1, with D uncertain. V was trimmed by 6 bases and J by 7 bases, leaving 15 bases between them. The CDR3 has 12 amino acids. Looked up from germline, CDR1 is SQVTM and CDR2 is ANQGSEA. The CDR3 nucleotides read TGCAGCGTGGTTGACGGCGAAAGTGAAGCTTTCTTT. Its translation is CSVVDGESEAFF.

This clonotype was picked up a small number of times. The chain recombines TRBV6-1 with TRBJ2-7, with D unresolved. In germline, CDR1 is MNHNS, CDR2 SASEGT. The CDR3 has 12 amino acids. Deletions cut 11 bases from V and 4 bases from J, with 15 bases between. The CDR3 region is CASRWSGYEQYF. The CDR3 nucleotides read TGTGCCTCGCGTTGGTCGGGTTACGAGCAGTACTTC.

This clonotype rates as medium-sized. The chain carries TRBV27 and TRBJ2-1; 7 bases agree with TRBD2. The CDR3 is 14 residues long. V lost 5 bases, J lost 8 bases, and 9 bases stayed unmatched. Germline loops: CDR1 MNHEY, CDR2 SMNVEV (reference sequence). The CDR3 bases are TGTGCCAGCAGTAAATCGACTAGCCTGGATGAGCAGTTCTTC. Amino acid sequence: CASSKSTSLDEQFF.